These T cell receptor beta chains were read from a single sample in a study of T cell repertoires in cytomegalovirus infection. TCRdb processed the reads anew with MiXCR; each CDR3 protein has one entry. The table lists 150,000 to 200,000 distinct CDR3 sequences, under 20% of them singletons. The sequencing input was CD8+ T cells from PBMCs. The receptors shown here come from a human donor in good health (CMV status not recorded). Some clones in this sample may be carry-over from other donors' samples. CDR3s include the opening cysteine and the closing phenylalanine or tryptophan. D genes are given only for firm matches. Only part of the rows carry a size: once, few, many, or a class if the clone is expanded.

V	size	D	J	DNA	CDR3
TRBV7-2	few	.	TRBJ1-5	TGTGCCAGCAGCTTAGCAGTAGGGGTTGGGCAGCCCCAGCATTTT	CASSLAVGVGQPQHF
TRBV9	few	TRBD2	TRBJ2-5	TGTGCCAGCAGCCCGTCAGCGGGGCCAATCCAAGAGACCCAGTACTTC	CASSPSAGPIQETQYF
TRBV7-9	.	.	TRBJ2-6	TGTGCCAGCAGCTTATCCGGGAGCTCTGGGGCCAACGTCCTGACTTTC	CASSLSGSSGANVLTF
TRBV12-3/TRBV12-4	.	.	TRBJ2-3	TGTGCCAGCAGTGTTAGAGATACGCAGTATTTT	CASSVRDTQYF
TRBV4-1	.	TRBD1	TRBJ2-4	TGCGCCAGCAGCCAAGGGACAGGGGGCAACATTCAGTACTTC	CASSQGTGGNIQYF
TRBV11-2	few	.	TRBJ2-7	TGTGCCAGCAGCTTCGGGGTGGTCTACGAGCAGTACTTC	CASSFGVVYEQYF
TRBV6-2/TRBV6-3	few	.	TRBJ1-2	TGTGCCAGCATTGACGGGACCTCCTATGGCTACACCTTC	CASIDGTSYGYTF
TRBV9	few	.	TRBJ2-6	TGTGCCAGCAGCGAGCGGGCCCTGGGCTCTGGGGCCAACGTCCTGACTTTC	CASSERALGSGANVLTF
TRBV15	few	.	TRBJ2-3	TGTGCCACCAGCAGACGAGGGGCAGGGGGCACAGATACGCAGTATTTT	CATSRRGAGGTDTQYF
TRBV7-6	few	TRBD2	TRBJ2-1	TGTGCCAGCAGCTTCGCCCCCGGGACTAGTTGGGTCAATGAGCAGTTCTTC	CASSFAPGTSWVNEQFF
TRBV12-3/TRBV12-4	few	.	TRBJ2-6	TGTGCCAGCAGTTTAGGTTTTGGTGGGGCCAACGTCCTGACTTTC	CASSLGFGGANVLTF
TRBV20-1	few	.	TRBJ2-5	TGCAGTGCTAGAATTTTCCTCGCGCAGGGGAAGGAGACCCAGTACTTC	CSARIFLAQGKETQYF
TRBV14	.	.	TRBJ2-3	TGTGCCAGCAGCCGTTACCCGACTAGATTGGATACGCAGTATTTT	CASSRYPTRLDTQYF
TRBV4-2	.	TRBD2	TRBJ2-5	TGTGCCAGCAGCCAAGTTTCGGGGGGGCAACAAGAGACCCAGTACTTC	CASSQVSGGQQETQYF
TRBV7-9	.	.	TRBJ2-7	TGTGCCAGCAGCCCTAGGGGAGTCTACGAGCAGTACTTC	CASSPRGVYEQYF
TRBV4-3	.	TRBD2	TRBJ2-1	TGCGCCAGCAGCCAAGTGGCGGGAGGATTTAATGAGCAGTTCTTC	CASSQVAGGFNEQFF
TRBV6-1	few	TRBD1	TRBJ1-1	TGTGCCAGCAGTCCGGGACAGGGGGGGTTGAACACTGAAGCTTTCTTT	CASSPGQGGLNTEAFF
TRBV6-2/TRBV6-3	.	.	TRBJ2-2	TGTGCCAGCAACCGGGCCCTGGGAACCGGGGAGCTGTTTTTT	CASNRALGTGELFF
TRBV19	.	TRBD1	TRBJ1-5	TGTGCCAGTAGTATGCCCCCGGACAGGAATCAGCCCCAGCATTTT	CASSMPPDRNQPQHF
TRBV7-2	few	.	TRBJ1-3	TGTGCCAGCAGCATGGACCGCCACTCTGGAAACACCATATATTTT	CASSMDRHSGNTIYF
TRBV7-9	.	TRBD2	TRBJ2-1	TGTGCCAGCAGCTTAAAATTTCGTGGGGCTAGCGGGAGCTCCTACAATGAGCAGTTCTTC	CASSLKFRGASGSSYNEQFF
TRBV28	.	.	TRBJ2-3	TGTGCCAGCACCGACGTTTGGCGGGCAGATACGCAGTATTTT	CASTDVWRADTQYF
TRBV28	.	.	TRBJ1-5	TGTGCCGCCCACGGGACATCCTATAGCAATCAGCCCCAGCATTTT	CAAHGTSYSNQPQHF
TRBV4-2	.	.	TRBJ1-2	TGTGCCAGCAGCCAAGAAAGGTATCCGGATGGCTACACCTTC	CASSQERYPDGYTF
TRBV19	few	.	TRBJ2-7	TGTGCCAGTAGTATGGGGTTAGCCTCCGAGCAGTACTTC	CASSMGLASEQYF
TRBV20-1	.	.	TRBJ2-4	TGCAGTGCCCAACGGGCGATAGCCAAAAACAGTCAGTACTTC	CSAQRAIAKNSQYF
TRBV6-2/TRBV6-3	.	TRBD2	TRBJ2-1	TGTGCCAGCAGTCTAGCGGGTCCTACCTACAATGAGCAGTTCTTC	CASSLAGPTYNEQFF
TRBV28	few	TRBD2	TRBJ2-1	TGTGCCAGCAGTTTTCGGGGGGGCTACAATGAGCAGTTCTTC	CASSFRGGYNEQFF
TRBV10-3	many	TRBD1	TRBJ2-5	TGTGCCATCAGTGAAGGACAGGGGACCCAAGAGACCCAGTACTTC	CAISEGQGTQETQYF
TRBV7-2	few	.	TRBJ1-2	TGTGCCAGCACCCAGGGTGGGGGCCGAGGCTACACCTTC	CASTQGGGRGYTF
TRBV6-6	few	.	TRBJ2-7	TGTGCCAGCAGTTCCAGGGGTTCCTACGAGCAGTACTTC	CASSSRGSYEQYF
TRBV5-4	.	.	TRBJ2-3	TGTGCCAGCACCGACGATCTATACCGCAGGGATACGCAGTATTTT	CASTDDLYRRDTQYF
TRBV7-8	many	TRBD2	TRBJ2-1	TGTGCCAGCAGCGGATCTAGCGGGGGGCTAAATGAGCAGTTCTTC	CASSGSSGGLNEQFF
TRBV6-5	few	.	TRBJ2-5	TGTGCCAGCAGTTACGTCGGGGGAGAGACCCAGTACTTC	CASSYVGGETQYF
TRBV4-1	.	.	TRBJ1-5	TGCGCCAGCAGCCTTCGGACGGACAATCAGCCCCAGCATTTT	CASSLRTDNQPQHF
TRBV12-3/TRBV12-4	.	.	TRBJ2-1	TGTGCCAGCAGTGCAGACAGGGACTGGACGCCCTACAATGAGCAGTTCTTC	CASSADRDWTPYNEQFF
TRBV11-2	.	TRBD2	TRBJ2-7	TGTGCCAGCAGCACCTGGACTAGCGGGAGCCCCTACGAGCAGTACTTC	CASSTWTSGSPYEQYF
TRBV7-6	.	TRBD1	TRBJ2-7	TGTGCCAGCAGCTTGGATGGCAGGGGGCTCTACGAGCAGTACTTC	CASSLDGRGLYEQYF
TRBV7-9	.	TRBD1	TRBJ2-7	TGTGCCAGCAGCAACGGACAGGGGGCCCAGTACTTC	CASSNGQGAQYF
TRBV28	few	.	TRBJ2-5	TGTGCCAGCAGCAGGGAGACCCAGTACTTC	CASSRETQYF
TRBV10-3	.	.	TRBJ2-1	TGTGCCATCAGTGAGTCCCAGGAAGGTAGCCGGCGTACTGAGCAGTTCTTC	CAISESQEGSRRTEQFF
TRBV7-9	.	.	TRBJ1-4	TGTGCCAGCAGCCTTCCGGGGGGGGTCTCGAATGAAAAACTGTTTTTT	CASSLPGGVSNEKLFF
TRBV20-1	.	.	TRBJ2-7	TGCAGTGCTACACCGGACATGGCCTACGAGCAGTACTTC	CSATPDMAYEQYF
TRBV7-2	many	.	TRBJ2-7	TGTGCCAGCAGCTTGGGACATGGGGGGTACGAGCAGTACTTC	CASSLGHGGYEQYF
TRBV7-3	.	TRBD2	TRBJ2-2	TGTGCCAGCAGCTTACCCGAAGGACTAGCGGGCAGTAACACCGGGGAGCTGTTTTTT	CASSLPEGLAGSNTGELFF
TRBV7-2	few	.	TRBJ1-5	TGTGCCAGCAGCTTAGGCGGGGATTATAGCAATCAGCCCCAGCATTTT	CASSLGGDYSNQPQHF
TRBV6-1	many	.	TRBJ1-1	TGTGCCAGCAGTACAGGGAACACTGAAGCTTTCTTT	CASSTGNTEAFF
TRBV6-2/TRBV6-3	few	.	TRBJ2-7	TGTGCCAGCAGCCCCAACCTATCCTACGAGCAGTACTTC	CASSPNLSYEQYF
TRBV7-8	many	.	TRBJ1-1	TGTGCCAGCAGCTTAGGGGTCGGCCAGACGAACACTGAAGCTTTCTTT	CASSLGVGQTNTEAFF
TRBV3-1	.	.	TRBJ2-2	TGTGCCAGCAGCCCGCAGGGCGCGACTCCAAACACCGGGGAGCTGTTTTTT	CASSPQGATPNTGELFF
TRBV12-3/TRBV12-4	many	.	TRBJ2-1	TGTGCCAGCAGTTTCTGGGGTTCCTACAATGAGCAGTTCTTC	CASSFWGSYNEQFF
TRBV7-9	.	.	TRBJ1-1	TGTGCCAGCAGCTTGGCTCGTGGGGTCCACACTGAAGCTTTCTTT	CASSLARGVHTEAFF
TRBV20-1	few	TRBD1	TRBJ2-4	TGCAGTGCAATCTCCAGGGGGCTGGCCAAAAACATTCAGTACTTC	CSAISRGLAKNIQYF
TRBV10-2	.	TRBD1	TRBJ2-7	TGCGCCAGCACAGGGGGCTCCTACGAGCAGTACTTC	CASTGGSYEQYF
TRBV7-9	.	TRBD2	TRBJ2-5	TGTGCCAGCAGCTCAGGGACTAGCACGGTCGGAGAGACCCAGTACTTC	CASSSGTSTVGETQYF